These 4 T cell receptor beta chains were all obtained from the same sample, sequenced in a study of T cells after posttransplantation cyclophosphamide. Cells defined as naive were viable CD3+CD4+ or CD3+CD8+ and CCR7+CD45RA+CD45RO-CD95-CD27+CD28+. Sequencing used immunoSEQ multiplex PCR; TCRdb keeps in-frame clones, though not all of them. Among 20,000 to 25,000 clones listed, around 97% were seen once. The source material was naive CD4+ T cells sorted from PBMCs. These receptors all come from a man aged 45 to 65 in good health, CMV-negative, and a related stem cell transplant donor.

The chain is built from TRBV4-3 and TRBJ2-7, with TRBD1 matching 8 bases. From germline, CDR1 is LGHNA and CDR2 YSLEER. The trim removed 2 bases at V and 4 bases at J, leaving 7 bases unmatched. The CDR3 loop spans 15 amino acids. CDR3 DNA sequence: TGCGCCAGCAGCCAAAATGCAGGGGGCCTATACGAGCAGTACTTC. The encoded protein is CASSQNAGGLYEQYF.

The J gene is TRBJ1-6, the V gene TRBV21-1. TRBV21-1 is noted as a pseudogene. The CDR3 sequence is 16 residues long. The CDR3 coding sequence is TGTGCCAGCAGCAAGCGGGACCGGAGCACGGATTCACCCCTCCACTTT. Amino acid sequence: CASSKRDRSTDSPLHF.

The chain uses TRBV6-5 and TRBJ1-1, with D possibly TRBD1 on 6 matching bases. Per germline, CDR1 MNHEY and CDR2 SVGAGI. Between the trimmed V and J ends, which lost 4 bases and 1 base, there was a span of 13 bases. This CDR3 has 15 residues. The CDR3 bases are TGTGCCAGCAGTTCGACCGGGACAACGAACACTGAAGCTTTCTTT. Residues: CASSSTGTTNTEAFF.

The chain couples TRBV14 to TRBJ2-2, with D tentatively TRBD2 (5 bases). Germline V gene lookup returns CDR1 SGHDN and CDR2 FVKESK. This CDR3 is 15 amino acids long. Trimming left V 4 bases short and J 0 bases short, with 9 bases between. The CDR3 spells CASSPWRPNTGELFF. Here the CDR3 DNA reads TGTGCCAGCAGCCCCTGGAGGCCGAACACCGGGGAGCTGTTTTTT.